These 20 T cell receptor beta chains share one sample of origin, sequenced in a study of response to subunit inactivated influenza vaccine. MiXCR, applied by TCRdb to the RT-PCR reads, yields one record per CDR3 protein. This table holds a few hundred thousand distinct CDR3 sequences, 11% to 15% found once. The sample here was PBMCs from blood, taken approximately 12 days after vaccination. These TCRs come from a man aged 50 or older who received an inactivated influenza vaccine.

V usage is TRBV9 and J usage is TRBJ2-1, with D uncertain. There are 16 residues in the CDR3. Trimming cost V 2 bases and J 8 bases, with 20 bases left between them. CDR1 SGDLS and CDR2 YYNGEE come from the germline V gene. DNA of the CDR3: TGTGCCAGCAGCGTTACGGGCGGAAATCTCTGGGATGAGCAGTTCTTC. The encoded protein is CASSVTGGNLWDEQFF.

This clonotype was seen more than once but under ten times. The chain has TRBV20-1 and TRBJ2-3; 7 bases match TRBD1. The V gene end was trimmed by 7 bases and the J gene end by 0 bases; junction bases not matched to a gene: 1. The CDR3 is made up of 12 amino acids. Germline assignment: CDR1 DFQATT and CDR2 SNEGSKA (reference sequence). The CDR3 region is CSETGSTDTQYF. CDR3 nucleotide sequence: TGCAGTGAGACAGGGAGCACAGATACGCAGTATTTT.

This clonotype was counted between two and nine times. This chain links TRBV2 with TRBJ2-7; 7 positions match TRBD1. CDR3 length: 13 residues. Germline values: CDR1 SNHLY, CDR2 FYNNEI. J gave up 0 bases and V 11 bases, and 7 bases lay outside the gene matches. This CDR3 is CAGSGDSSYEQYF. The CDR3 DNA is TGTGCCGGATCAGGGGACAGCTCCTACGAGCAGTACTTC.

This clonotype was seen many times. The chain carries TRBV5-1 and TRBJ1-2; 8 nucleotides agree with TRBD1. Germline V gives CDR1 SGHRS, CDR2 YFSETQ. The CDR3 loop spans 15 amino acids. The V and J ends lost 0 bases and 4 bases, in that order; junction bases with no gene match: 5. The DNA for the CDR3 is TGCGCCAGCAGCTTGGTGTGGGGGACAGGCTATGGCTACACCTTC. It specifies CASSLVWGTGYGYTF.

This clonotype was recorded a few times. The chain links TRBV4-3 to TRBJ2-7; 11 positions match TRBD2. V shed 1 base, J shed 3 bases, and the junction held 5 bases outside the gene matches. This CDR3 spans 16 amino acids. Germline V gene lookup returns CDR1 LGHNA and CDR2 YSLEER. The CDR3 DNA reads as TGCGCCAGCAGCCAAGGTTCTAGCGGGGGGAGCTACGAGCAGTACTTC. Its protein product is CASSQGSSGGSYEQYF.

This clonotype was observed a few times. The rearrangement uses TRBV20-1 and TRBJ2-3; 15 bases match TRBD2. The V gene end was trimmed by 5 bases and the J gene end by 0 bases; junction bases not matched to a gene: 6. CDR1 is DFQATT and CDR2 is SNEGSKA in the germline V gene (reference sequence). The CDR3 loop spans 17 amino acids. CDR3 protein: CSAVPGLAGGSTDTQYF. The CDR3 DNA reads as TGCAGTGCTGTACCGGGACTAGCGGGAGGAAGCACAGATACGCAGTATTTT.

The chain joins TRBV28 to TRBJ1-4; no firm D call. Germline values: CDR1 MDHEN, CDR2 SYDVKM. The CDR3 is 16 residues long. V lost 2 bases to trimming and J lost 4 bases, with 14 bases between them. The CDR3 sequence is CASSLVYGVINEKLFF. The CDR3, as DNA: TGTGCCAGCAGTTTAGTGTATGGTGTGATTAATGAAAAACTGTTTTTT.

The chain carries TRBV7-2 and TRBJ2-3, with TRBD2 matching 14 bases. Germline V lookup: CDR1 SGHTA, CDR2 FQGNSA. The CDR3 spans 15 residues. V shed 5 bases and J 8 bases; nucleotides not matched to a gene: 6. CDR3 protein: CASSPGLAGGGTQYF. The DNA for the CDR3 is TGTGCCAGCAGCCCCGGACTAGCGGGAGGAGGTACGCAGTATTTT.

This clonotype has just a few counts. V usage is TRBV20-1 and J usage is TRBJ2-2; 11 positions agree with TRBD1. From germline, CDR1 is DFQATT and CDR2 SNEGSKA (reference sequence). J gave up 6 bases and V 0 bases, and 6 bases lay outside the gene matches. The CDR3 length is 16 residues. The CDR3: CSARDWGQGVAGELFF. The CDR3 region has the DNA TGCAGTGCTAGAGATTGGGGACAGGGGGTTGCCGGGGAGCTGTTTTTT.

This clonotype was observed a handful of times. The chain recombines TRBV4-3 with TRBJ1-2; possible D gene TRBD1, 6 bases. The V gene lost 1 base and the J gene lost 4 bases, with 13 bases spanning the gap. The CDR3 runs to 15 residues. In germline, CDR1 is LGHNA, CDR2 YSLEER. CDR3 sequence reads: CASSQVGGQLYGYTF. DNA of the CDR3: TGCGCCAGCAGCCAAGTGGGGGGACAACTCTATGGCTACACCTTC.

This clonotype was picked up a small number of times. The chain has TRBV6-1 and TRBJ2-5; D is possibly TRBD1 (5 bases). Trimming removed 6 bases from V and 0 bases from J, with 14 bases in between. The V gene's germline CDR1 is MNHNS and CDR2 SASEGT. This CDR3 region has 15 residues. CDR3 coding DNA: TGTGCCAGCAGAAAAGCAGGGTCCTACCAAGAGACCCAGTACTTC. This codes for CASRKAGSYQETQYF.

This clonotype has more than one count but fewer than ten. This chain links TRBV12-3 or TRBV12-4 with TRBJ2-7, with a possible D match to TRBD1 (6 bases). V lost 5 bases and J 5 bases, leaving 25 bases between the germline ends. This CDR3 has 17 amino acids. CDR3 sequence (DNA): TGTGCCAGCAGTCCGGGAACATCCGGGACATCGACCCACGAGCAGTACTTC. Its protein product is CASSPGTSGTSTHEQYF.

This clonotype appeared a few times. The chain carries TRBV20-1 and TRBJ2-1; TRBD2 agrees at 8 bases. V was pared by 3 bases and J by 9 bases, with 7 bases of the junction left unmatched. The CDR3 is made up of 13 amino acids. Germline CDR1 reads DFQATT; CDR2 reads SNEGSKA (reference sequence). The CDR3 is CSASRGGGTEQFF. DNA for the CDR3: TGCAGTGCTAGTAGGGGCGGGGGGACTGAGCAGTTCTTC.

The chain links TRBV5-6 to TRBJ2-2, with TRBD1 matching 9 bases. Germline CDR1 SGHDT, CDR2 YYEEEE. CDR3 length: 16 amino acids. J lost 4 bases, V lost 1 base, and 5 bases had no gene match. This chain's CDR3 is CASSLFGQGTTGELFF. DNA for the CDR3: TGTGCCAGCAGCTTGTTTGGACAGGGGACCACCGGGGAGCTGTTTTTT.

This clonotype has just a few counts. V usage is TRBV20-1 and J usage is TRBJ2-1; D not resolved. Per the germline V gene, CDR1 is DFQATT and CDR2 is SNEGSKA (reference sequence). V lost 3 bases, J lost 9 bases, and 12 bases lay in between. The CDR3 length is 12 residues. CDR3 loop: CSASQLETEQFF. CDR3 DNA sequence: TGCAGTGCTAGCCAACTTGAAACTGAGCAGTTCTTC.

The CDR3 reads CAISEGPGELFF. For the CDR3, the DNA is TGTGCCATCAGTGAAGGGCCCGGGGAGCTGTTTTTT. The rearrangement joins TRBV10-3 to TRBJ2-2; no definite D call. CDR1 is ENHRY, CDR2 SYGVKD, per germline. This CDR3 is 12 amino acids long. The V and J ends lost 3 bases and 6 bases respectively, with 5 bases between them.

This clonotype occurred a few times. This rearrangement joins TRBV2 to TRBJ2-5; 7 bases line up with TRBD2. Germline V lookup: CDR1 SNHLY, CDR2 FYNNEI. CDR3 size: 13 residues. V dropped 8 bases and J dropped 5; count of bases not matched to a gene: 8. CDR3 in DNA: TGTGCCAGCGGGGGGGGAATATCGGAGACCCAGTACTTC. As protein: CASGGGISETQYF.

V and J are TRBV28 and TRBJ1-1, with no clear D. CDR1 and CDR2 from the germline V gene are MDHEN and SYDVKM. CDR3 size: 12 residues. V was shortened by 4 bases and J by 8 bases, with 11 bases between the two germline ends. CDR3 nucleotide sequence: TGTGCCAGCAGTTCCCTATGGAGGGAAGCTTTCTTT. Amino acid sequence: CASSSLWREAFF.

This clonotype has more than one count but fewer than ten. The chain has TRBV24-1 and TRBJ1-2; no reliable D call. Trimming left V 9 bases short and J 4 bases short, with 14 bases between. This CDR3 is built from 13 residues. CDR1 KGHDR and CDR2 SFDVKD come from the germline V gene. The CDR3 bases are TGTGCCACCTCCTTCGCCAGCTTCTATGGCTACACCTTC. It yields the protein CATSFASFYGYTF.

Only a few counts were recorded for this clonotype. The CDR3 sequence is CASSILRQGEQFF. CDR3 DNA: TGTGCCAGCAGTATACTTCGACAGGGTGAGCAGTTCTTC. The chain recombines TRBV28 with TRBJ2-1; TRBD1 aligns across 7 bases. The length of the CDR3 is 13 residues. The ends lost 5 bases at V and 9 bases at J; junction bases unmatched: 7. The V gene's germline CDR1 is MDHEN and CDR2 SYDVKM.